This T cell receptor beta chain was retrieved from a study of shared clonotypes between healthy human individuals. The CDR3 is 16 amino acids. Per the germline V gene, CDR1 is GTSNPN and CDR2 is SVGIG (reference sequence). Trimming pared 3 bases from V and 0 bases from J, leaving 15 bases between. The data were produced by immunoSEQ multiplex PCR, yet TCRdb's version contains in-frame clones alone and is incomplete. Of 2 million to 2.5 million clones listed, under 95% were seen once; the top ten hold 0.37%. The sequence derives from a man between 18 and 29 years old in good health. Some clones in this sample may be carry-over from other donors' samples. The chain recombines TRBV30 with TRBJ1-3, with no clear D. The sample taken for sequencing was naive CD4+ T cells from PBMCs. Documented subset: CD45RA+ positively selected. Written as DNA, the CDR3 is TGTGCCTGGAGACCAACCCGGGGTTCCTCTGGAAACACCATATATTTT. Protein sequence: CAWRPTRGSSGNTIYF.